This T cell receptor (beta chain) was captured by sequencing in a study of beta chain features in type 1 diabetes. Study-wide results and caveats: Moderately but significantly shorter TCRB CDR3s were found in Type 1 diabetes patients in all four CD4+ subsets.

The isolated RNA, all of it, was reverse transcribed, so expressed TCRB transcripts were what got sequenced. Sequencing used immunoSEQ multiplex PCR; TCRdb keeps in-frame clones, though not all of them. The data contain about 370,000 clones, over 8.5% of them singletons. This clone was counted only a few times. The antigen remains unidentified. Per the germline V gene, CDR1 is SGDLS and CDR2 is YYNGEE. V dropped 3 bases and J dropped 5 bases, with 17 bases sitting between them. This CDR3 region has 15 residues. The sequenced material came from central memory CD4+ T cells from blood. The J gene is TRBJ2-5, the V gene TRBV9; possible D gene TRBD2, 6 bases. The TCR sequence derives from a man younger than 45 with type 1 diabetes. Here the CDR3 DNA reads TGTGCCAGCAGCGGGAGGACGGCGAGCGGGGAGACCCAGTACTTC. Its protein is CASSGRTASGETQYF.